These 27 T cell receptor beta chains came from one sample sequenced in a study of blood T cells in healthy people across ages. It was with a sample-barcoded 5' primer and a J-beta primer mix that a second PCR of about 6 to 12 cycles was run. TCRdb called the 5' RACE reads again in MiXCR, with one record for every CDR3 protein. This table holds approximately 780,000 distinct CDR3 sequences, around 25% found once. These data were also reused for a study on T cells of mothers and their children.

The sequenced sample consisted of blood. The receptors were sampled from a boy aged 5-17 years in good health.

This clonotype was seen only once. The V gene is TRBV2, the J gene TRBJ1-2; D is ambiguous. With 4 bases removed from V and 7 bases from J, the gap between germline ends came to 4 bases. The CDR3 is made up of 10 amino acids. Germline CDR1 and CDR2: SNHLY and FYNNEI. The CDR3 sequence: CASSVSGYTF. In DNA form, the CDR3 reads TGTGCCAGCAGTGTCAGTGGCTACACCTTC.

The chain carries TRBV6-1 and TRBJ2-7; D is unclear. V shed 8 bases and J shed 2 bases, with 10 bases lying between them. Germline V CDR1 and CDR2: MNHNS, SASEGT. The CDR3 runs to 12 residues. In nucleotides, the CDR3 is TGTGCCAGCGAGACGGATACCTACGAGCAGTACTTC. This translates into CASETDTYEQYF.

CDR3 nucleotide sequence: TGTGCTAGTGGTTTGGTTCCCCCCAGGGGGCCTTCTTATTGGTATGGCTACACCTTC. Protein sequence: CASGLVPPRGPSYWYGYTF. V gene TRBV12-5 combines with J gene TRBJ1-2; TRBD1 agrees at 8 bases. Germline trimming cut 0 bases from V and 5 bases from J; bases unmatched to any gene: 17. Looked up from germline, CDR1 is LGHNT and CDR2 is FRNRAP. The CDR3 extends over 19 amino acids.

The chain joins TRBV7-9 to TRBJ1-1; unclear D gene. Trimming left V 5 bases short and J 6 bases short, with 7 bases between. CDR3 length: 11 residues. Looked up from germline, CDR1 is SEHNR and CDR2 is FQNEAQ (reference sequence). In DNA form, the CDR3 reads TGTGCCAGCAGCCACGGCGCTGAAGCTTTCTTT. This sequence encodes CASSHGAEAFF.

Details on this clonotype: A junction end diverges from the germline sequence, so it may reflect a read error. The chain employs TRBV7-9 and TRBJ1-2; D may be TRBD1 (5 bases). This CDR3 is built from 13 residues. Looked up from germline, CDR1 is SEHNR and CDR2 is FQNEAQ (reference sequence). DNA for the CDR3: TGTGCCAGCAGCTTTTCAGGGTCTAATGGCTACTCCTTC. Its protein product is CASSFSGSNGYSF.

The chain links TRBV20-1 to TRBJ2-5, with 10 bases lining up with TRBD2. V lost 1 base to trimming and J lost 4 bases; unmatched junction nucleotides: 6. CDR1 and CDR2 (germline): DFQATT, SNEGSKA (reference sequence). The CDR3 contains 15 residues. This CDR3 reads CSARGGTSVPETQYF. The DNA for the CDR3 is TGCAGTGCTAGAGGGGGGACTAGCGTACCAGAGACCCAGTACTTC.

At least ten counts were recorded for this clonotype. The genes are TRBV7-3 and TRBJ2-6; D uncertain. The V gene lost 2 bases and the J gene lost 2 bases, with 7 bases spanning the gap. CDR1 and CDR2 from the germline V gene are SGHTA and FQGTGA. The CDR3 runs 15 residues. The CDR3 spells CASSLQGTGANVLTF. The DNA of the CDR3 is TGTGCCAGCAGCTTACAAGGAACTGGGGCCAACGTCCTGACTTTC.

The gene calls are TRBV28 and TRBJ2-4; 9 nucleotides match TRBD1. The CDR3 totals 15 residues. Germline CDR1 and CDR2: MDHEN and SYDVKM. V shed 8 bases and J 4 bases; nucleotides not matched to a gene: 9. The CDR3: CASQSPGTGKNIQYF. The CDR3 DNA follows: TGTGCCAGCCAGTCGCCCGGGACAGGGAAAAACATTCAGTACTTC.

Only a few counts were recorded for this clonotype. V gene TRBV5-1 combines with J gene TRBJ2-2, with 8 bases matching TRBD1. This CDR3 spans 15 amino acids. V lost 4 bases to trimming and J lost 5 bases; unmatched junction nucleotides: 7. Germline assignment: CDR1 SGHRS and CDR2 YFSETQ. CDR3 DNA: TGCGCCAGCAGCCCGGACAGGGTGCGAACCGGGGAGCTGTTTTTT. Translated: CASSPDRVRTGELFF.

The chain joins TRBV28 to TRBJ2-1; 10 nucleotides agree with TRBD2. With the DNA end fitting TRBJ2-7 better, the J assignment may be wrong. The CDR3 consists of 17 residues. CDR1 is MDHEN, CDR2 SYDVKM, per germline. DNA for the CDR3: TGTGCCAGCAGTTTGCCCCGGACTAGCGGTCCCACCTACGAGCAGTACTTC. The encoded protein is CASSLPRTSGPTYEQYF.

In this sample, this clonotype turned up once. This chain connects TRBV6-1 to TRBJ2-7; no definite D call. This CDR3 is 14 amino acids long. Germline assignment: CDR1 MNHNS and CDR2 SASEGT. The germline V and J ends were trimmed by 5 bases and 4 bases, with 15 bases remaining between them. CDR3 in amino acids: CASSPRYTRYEQYF. The CDR3 region has the DNA TGTGCCAGCAGTCCCCGTTATACACGGTACGAGCAGTACTTC.

J is TRBJ1-2 and V is TRBV18; possibly TRBD1 for D (5 bases). This CDR3 is built from 14 residues. Trimming removed 6 bases at V and 6 bases at J, with 17 bases between. Germline CDR1 reads KGHSH; CDR2 reads LQKENI. As DNA, the CDR3 is TGTGCCAGCTCCCCAGACCAGGGTGTCCATGGCTACACCTTC. It yields the protein CASSPDQGVHGYTF.

The V and J genes are TRBV5-1 and TRBJ2-7; D is possibly TRBD1 or TRBD2 (5 bases each). CDR1 and CDR2 (germline): SGHRS, YFSETQ. V was clipped by 4 bases and J by 11 bases, with 19 bases between them. CDR3 length equals 13 residues. The CDR3 here is CASSPSVEGIEYF. The CDR3 DNA follows: TGCGCCAGCAGCCCCTCAGTTGAGGGGATCGAGTACTTC.

V and J are TRBV28 and TRBJ2-7; the match to TRBD1 covers 10 bases. Germline V gene lookup returns CDR1 MDHEN and CDR2 SYDVKM. Trimming at V came to 8 bases and at J to 11 bases, leaving 12 bases not matched to a gene. The length of the CDR3 is 13 residues. In DNA, the CDR3 is TGTGCCAGCGTTCGGGACAGGGGTTATGAGGAGTACTTC. Its translation is CASVRDRGYEEYF.

This clonotype was counted a few times. The chain joins TRBV20-1 to TRBJ1-2; 8 bases are a match to TRBD1. Germline trimming cut 5 bases from V and 3 bases from J; bases unmatched to any gene: 2. The V gene's germline CDR1 is DFQATT and CDR2 SNEGSKA (reference sequence). This CDR3 has 12 amino acids. The CDR3 loop reads CSALDRDYGYTF. The CDR3 DNA sequence: TGCAGTGCTCTGGACAGGGACTATGGCTACACCTTC.

This clonotype was counted between two and nine times. The gene calls are TRBV5-4 and TRBJ1-1; D ambiguous. V lost 5 bases and J 4 bases, leaving 15 bases between the germline ends. Germline assignment: CDR1 SGHNT and CDR2 YYREEE (reference sequence). The CDR3 length is 14 residues. DNA for the CDR3: TGTGCCAGCAGTCAAGGGCCGTCTTTCACTGAAGCTTTCTTT. Its translation is CASSQGPSFTEAFF.

The table lists this clonotype with a few counts. V usage is TRBV12-3 or TRBV12-4 and J usage is TRBJ1-3; D unclear. The V gene lost 2 bases and the J gene lost 3 bases, with 2 bases spanning the gap. The CDR3 is 12 residues long. The CDR3 DNA follows: TGTGCCAGCAGTTTAAATGGAAACACCATATATTTT. Amino acid sequence: CASSLNGNTIYF.

The rearrangement joins TRBV5-1 to TRBJ2-1; D remains unclear. V gave up 0 bases and J gave up 7 bases, with 14 bases separating them. The CDR3 has 15 amino acids. Germline lookup yields CDR1 SGHRS and CDR2 YFSETQ. CDR3 DNA: TGCGCCAGCAGCTTGGGGAACCTAAAGGGAAATGAGCAGTTCTTC. Protein: CASSLGNLKGNEQFF. Combining the CDR3 with reference TRBV5-1 and TRBJ2-1 gives the whole variable domain KAGVTQTPRYLIKTRGQQVTLSCSPISGHRSVSWYQQTPGQGLQFLFEYFSETQRNKGNFPGRFSGRQFSNSRSEMNVSTLELGDSALYLCASSLGNLKGNEQFFGPGTRLTVL.

The chain has TRBV28 and TRBJ2-6, with D unresolved. Trimming pared 6 bases from V and 4 bases from J, leaving 13 bases between. The CDR3 is 15 residues long. Germline CDR1 is MDHEN and CDR2 is SYDVKM. For the CDR3, the DNA is TGTGCCAGCAGCTTAAATCCGTTCGGGGCCAACGTCCTGACTTTC. Translating it yields CASSLNPFGANVLTF.

This clonotype was seen once. This chain joins TRBV20-1 and TRBJ2-5; D is tentatively TRBD1 or TRBD2 (5 bases each). CDR1 is DFQATT, CDR2 SNEGSKA, per germline (reference sequence). The CDR3 is made up of 17 amino acids. The V and J ends lost 3 bases and 0 bases respectively, with 20 bases between them. The CDR3 sequence: CSARGRQGRRNQETQYF. CDR3 DNA: TGCAGTGCTAGGGGCCGGCAGGGACGGAGGAACCAAGAGACCCAGTACTTC.

This chain uses TRBV12-5 with TRBJ2-5; the D call may be TRBD1 or TRBD2 (6 bases each). Germline V gene lookup returns CDR1 LGHNT and CDR2 FRNRAP. The CDR3 length is 15 residues. Deletions cut 7 bases from V and 2 bases from J, with 17 bases between. Written as DNA, the CDR3 is TGTGCTAGTGCATCAACGGGGGCCATACAAGAGACCCAGTACTTC. It codes for CASASTGAIQETQYF. Together with reference TRBV12-5 and TRBJ2-5, the CDR3 gives the full variable domain: DARVTQTPRHKVTEMGQEVTMRCQPILGHNTVFWYRQTMMQGLELLAYFRNRAPLDDSGMPKDRFSAEMPDATLATLKIQPSEPRDSAVYFCASASTGAIQETQYFGPGTRLLVL.

The chain combines TRBV27 with TRBJ1-2, with 9 bases lining up with TRBD1. Germline assignment: CDR1 MNHEY and CDR2 SMNVEV (reference sequence). This CDR3 has 13 residues. V gave up 8 bases and J gave up 6 bases; unmatched junction bases: 7. The CDR3 DNA is TGTGCCAGCGCCCCCGGACAGGGGCATGGCTACACCTTC. It codes for CASAPGQGHGYTF.

This clonotype was seen more than once but under ten times. The V and J genes are TRBV3-1 and TRBJ2-7, with D tentatively TRBD2 (6 bases). Looked up from germline, CDR1 is LGHDT and CDR2 is YNNKEL (reference sequence). This CDR3 is built from 16 residues. Between the trimmed V and J ends, which lost 4 bases and 0 bases, there was a span of 16 bases. The CDR3 loop reads CASSPNAGRNSYEQYF. The CDR3 nucleotides are TGTGCCAGCAGCCCCAACGCGGGACGGAACTCCTACGAGCAGTACTTC.

This clonotype was seen once. J is TRBJ2-1 and V is TRBV10-2; perhaps TRBD2 as D (7 bases). The length of the CDR3 is 14 residues. V dropped 6 bases and J dropped 5 bases, with 14 bases sitting between them. The V gene's germline CDR1 is WSHSY and CDR2 SAAADI. CDR3 residues: CASRKGGINNEQFF. The CDR3 region has the DNA TGCGCCAGCAGGAAGGGGGGGATTAACAATGAGCAGTTCTTC.

The rearrangement joins TRBV25-1 to TRBJ2-7, with D tentatively TRBD2 (6 bases). Deletions cut 3 bases from V and 3 bases from J, with 12 bases between. CDR3 length: 14 amino acids. Germline V gene lookup returns CDR1 MGHDK and CDR2 SYGVNS. The CDR3 is CASSEDRGLYEQYF. The DNA of the CDR3 is TGTGCCAGCAGTGAGGACCGGGGACTCTACGAGCAGTACTTC.

This clonotype appeared a few times. The rearrangement uses TRBV6-1 and TRBJ2-7; D ambiguous. Germline V gene sequence: CDR1 MNHNS, CDR2 SASEGT. The CDR3 length is 16 residues. The V and J ends lost 4 bases and 3 bases respectively, with 19 bases between them. CDR3 bases: TGTGCCAGCAGTGGGCATACTGCTCTGGGATACTACGAGCAGTACTTC. Its translation is CASSGHTALGYYEQYF.

The chain joins TRBV12-3 or TRBV12-4 to TRBJ1-2, with 7 bases that match TRBD1. Germline trimming cut 6 bases from V and 1 base from J; bases unmatched to any gene: 11. This CDR3 is built from 16 residues. For the CDR3, the DNA is TGTGCCAGCAGAGCCGGGACAGTGGGGCGTAACTATGGCTACACCTTC. This translates into CASRAGTVGRNYGYTF.